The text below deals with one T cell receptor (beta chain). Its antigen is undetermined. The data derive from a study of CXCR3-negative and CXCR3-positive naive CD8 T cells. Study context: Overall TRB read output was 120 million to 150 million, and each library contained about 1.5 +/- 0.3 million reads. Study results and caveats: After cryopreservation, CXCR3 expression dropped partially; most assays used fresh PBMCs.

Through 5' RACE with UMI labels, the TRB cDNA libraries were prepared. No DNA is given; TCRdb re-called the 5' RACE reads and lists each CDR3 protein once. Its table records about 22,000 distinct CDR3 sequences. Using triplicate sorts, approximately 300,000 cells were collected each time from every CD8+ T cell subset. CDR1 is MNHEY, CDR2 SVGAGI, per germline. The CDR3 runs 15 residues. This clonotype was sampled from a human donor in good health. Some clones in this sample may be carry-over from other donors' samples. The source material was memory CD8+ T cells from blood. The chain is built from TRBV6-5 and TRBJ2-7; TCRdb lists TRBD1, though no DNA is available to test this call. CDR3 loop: CASSFQGSGSYEQYF.